Below, 9 T cell receptor beta chains from the same sample are listed, as sequenced in a study of CD8 T cells in Susac syndrome. An input of about 0.45 to 1 ug of RNA was subjected to reverse transcription using random hexamers. TCRdb processed the immunoSEQ multiplex PCR reads anew with MiXCR; each CDR3 protein has one entry. The sample yields about 200,000 distinct CDR3 sequences, nearly 95% seen once. The source material was CD4+ T cells from PBMCs. The receptors shown here come from a human donor with multiple sclerosis.

CDR3 sequence reads: CASSLGDSSETQYF. CDR3 sequence (DNA): TGTGCCAGCAGCTTGGGGGATAGCAGTGAGACCCAGTACTTC. V and J are TRBV5-5 and TRBJ2-5; D unresolved. This CDR3 contains 14 residues. In germline, CDR1 is SGHKS, CDR2 YYEKEE (reference sequence). V shed 0 bases and J shed 5 bases, with 11 bases lying between them.

The chain employs TRBV5-1 and TRBJ2-1, with TRBD2 matching over 9 bases. Looked up from germline, CDR1 is SGHRS and CDR2 is YFSETQ. CDR3 size: 15 residues. Unmatched junction bases numbered 5, after V lost 2 bases and J lost 5 bases. CDR3 loop: CASSFLAGANNEQFF. The CDR3 region has the DNA TGCGCCAGCAGCTTCTTAGCGGGGGCCAACAATGAGCAGTTCTTC.

The J gene is TRBJ2-4, the V gene TRBV30, with D maybe TRBD2 (6 bases). The germline V gene encodes CDR1 GTSNPN and CDR2 SVGIG (reference sequence). The CDR3 covers 14 residues. V was clipped by 3 bases and J by 0 bases, with 9 bases between them. CDR3 protein: CAWRVGGAKNIQYF. CDR3 DNA sequence: TGTGCCTGGAGGGTGGGGGGAGCCAAAAACATTCAGTACTTC.

This rearrangement joins TRBV30 to TRBJ1-2, with a weak D call TRBD1 (6 bases). CDR1 and CDR2 (germline): GTSNPN, SVGIG (reference sequence). The CDR3 covers 12 residues. Trimming removed 6 bases at V and 2 bases at J, with 10 bases between. In DNA form, the CDR3 reads TGTGCCTGTACGACAGGAAACTATGGCTACACCTTC. Translating gives CACTTGNYGYTF.

The chain joins TRBV27 to TRBJ1-2, with 8 bases that match TRBD1. Trimming took 4 bases from V and 1 from J; bases not matched to a gene: 11. Germline V gives CDR1 MNHEY, CDR2 SMNVEV (reference sequence). This CDR3 comprises 17 residues. CDR3: CASSSLDRARGNYGYTF. The CDR3 nucleotides are TGTGCCAGCAGTTCCTTGGACAGGGCCCGGGGTAACTATGGCTACACCTTC.

J is TRBJ1-1 and V is TRBV29-1, with D unresolved. V was trimmed by 4 bases and J by 5 bases, leaving 8 bases between them. The CDR3 covers 11 residues. Per germline, CDR1 SQVTM and CDR2 ANQGSEA. The CDR3 reads CSVVPGTEAFF. The CDR3 DNA follows: TGCAGCGTTGTTCCGGGGACTGAAGCTTTCTTT.

The CDR3 protein is CSVPDQETQYF. CDR3 coding DNA: TGCAGCGTTCCGGATCAAGAGACCCAGTACTTC. This sequence joins TRBV29-1 and TRBJ2-5; no reliable D call. V lost 5 bases, J lost 2 bases, and 6 bases lay in between. The germline CDR1 and CDR2 sequences are SQVTM and ANQGSEA. The CDR3 totals 11 residues. Together with reference TRBV29-1 and TRBJ2-5, the CDR3 gives the full variable domain: SAVISQKPSRDICQRGTSLTIQCQVDSQVTMMFWYRQQPGQSLTLIATANQGSEATYESGFVIDKFPISRPNLTFSTLTVSNMSPEDSSIYLCSVPDQETQYFGPGTRLLVL.

This clonotype was seen only once. This chain links TRBV7-2 with TRBJ1-6, with D uncertain. The CDR3 spans 14 residues. V lost 4 bases, J lost 10 bases, and 14 bases lay in between. The germline V gene encodes CDR1 SGHTA and CDR2 FQGNSA. CDR3 protein: CASSSTAWESPLHF. Here the CDR3 DNA reads TGTGCCAGCAGCTCGACCGCCTGGGAGTCACCCCTCCACTTT.

V and J are TRBV7-3 and TRBJ2-1; 10 bases fit TRBD2. The trim removed 4 bases at V and 10 bases at J, leaving 7 bases unmatched. The CDR3 has 14 residues. Germline V lookup: CDR1 SGHTA, CDR2 FQGTGA. CDR3 nucleotides: TGTGCCAGCAGCTCTAGCGGGGGAGGTCGGGAGCAGTTCTTC. Amino acids: CASSSSGGGREQFF.